This paragraph covers one T cell receptor beta chain sequence. The count of this clone is one. The antigen this receptor binds is unknown. No much larger clone is present one base from it, and per-base qualities are unavailable. The data were obtained in a study of blood T cell repertoires in COVID-19 (dated by TCRdb to between 2020 and 2021). Regarding the complete study: The collaborator samples originated in the United States, Italy and Spain and spanned the acute and convalescent phases of COVID-19. The prospective study material was composed of cDNA or gDNA derived from T cells, B-cell-depleted T cells, or PBMCs. The dataset comprised deeply sampled blood TCRbeta repertoires from subjects exposed to, actively infected with, or recovered from COVID-19. The repertoires were released in a freely available public database intended as a resource for research on the immune response to SARS-CoV-2. Samples came from the ongoing ImmuneRACE study (first 160 participants) plus 1,254 subjects from 6 global collaborators. The sample metadata nearly always contained a de-identified subject ID, COVID-19 status, age in years and sex. Where HLA class I and class II types were available, the types were taken from metadata supplied by the sample provider, not from assay-based typing. Overall study results and their limits: How much clinical and demographic metadata was included differed by source and by participant, and the metadata was provided uncurated.

Per the germline V gene, SGHTA is the CDR1 and FQGNSA is the CDR2. The CDR3, cysteine through phenylalanine, is 13 amino acids long. Only the CDR3 DNA is retained, 39 bases long and in frame from the first base. Trimming costs V 4 bases and J 0 bases, and their ends lie 6 bases apart. TCRbeta CDR3 regions were amplified from genomic DNA using the immunoSEQ Assay, a bias-controlled multiplex PCR. The study's own analysis went as follows. Within the assay, amplification of reference gene primers was used to estimate how many nucleated cells each sample contained. To quantify the absolute abundance of each unique TCRbeta CDR3 rearrangement, sequence reads were collapsed and filtered. For each sample, productive Simpson clonality was calculated as the square root of Simpson's diversity index over productive rearrangements. This is the immuneACCESS table as TCRdb keeps it, with only in-frame sequences that have V and J called. A part of the clones is gone; compared with another copy, unresolved V genes explain less than half, and the rest is unexplained. Clone size and the V and J calls come from that table; the DNA yielded D and trimming. In this sample the table shows some 150,000 clones, around 80% of which occur a single time. The top ten clonotypes cover more than 4% of the sample.

Whole blood was collected in K2EDTA tubes by collaborating institutions according to the institutions' own protocols. For TCRbeta analysis, collaborators shipped samples in one of three forms: frozen whole blood, isolated PBMCs, or DNA extracted from either of those sample types. The specimen was peripheral blood. The sequence is built from TRBV7-2 and TRBJ2-5; too little of a D gene remains to name it. The TCR was taken from a woman aged 45-60 years with acute or convalescent COVID-19. For the CDR3, the sequence is CASSSEYQETQYF. The nucleotides read TGTGCCAGCAGCTCCGAGTACCAAGAGACCCAGTACTTC. This CDR3, with the reference TRBV7-2 and TRBJ2-5 proteins standing in past its ends, gives the full variable domain GAGVSQSPSNKVTEKGKDVELRCDPISGHTALYWYRQSLGQGLEFLIYFQGNSAPDKSGLPSDRFSAERTGGSVSTLTIQRTQQEDSAVYLCASSSEYQETQYFGPGTRLLVL.